The present T cell receptor (beta chain) was sequenced within a study of blood T cells in healthy people across ages. Trimming shortened V by 3 bases and J by 5 bases, and 14 bases separated the two germline ends. The CDR3 consists of 14 residues. Germline values: CDR1 SGHRS, CDR2 YFSETQ. Together with a sample-barcoded 5' primer, a J-beta primer mix was included in a second PCR lasting about 6 to 11 cycles. TCRdb processed the 5' RACE reads anew with MiXCR; each CDR3 protein has one entry. The profile covers 550,000 to 600,000 distinct CDR3 sequences, with roughly 48% appearing a single time and around 24% taken by the ten largest. A few counts support this clonotype.

Sequencing was done on a sample of blood. The clonotype was recovered from a man older than 75 in good health. The chain joins TRBV5-1 to TRBJ1-2, with D perhaps TRBD1 (6 bases). CDR3 nucleotides: TGCGCCAGCAGCTCCTCCGGGACAAAATATGGCTACACCTTC. This gives the protein CASSSSGTKYGYTF.